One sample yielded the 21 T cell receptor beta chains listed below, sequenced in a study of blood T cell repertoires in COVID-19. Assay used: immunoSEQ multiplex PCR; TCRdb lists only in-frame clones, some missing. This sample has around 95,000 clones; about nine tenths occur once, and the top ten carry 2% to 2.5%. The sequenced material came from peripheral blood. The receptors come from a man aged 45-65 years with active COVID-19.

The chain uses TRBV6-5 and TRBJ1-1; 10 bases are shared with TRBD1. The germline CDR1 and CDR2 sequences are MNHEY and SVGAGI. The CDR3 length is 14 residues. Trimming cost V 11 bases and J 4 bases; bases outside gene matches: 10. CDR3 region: CAEKGQGYGTEAFF. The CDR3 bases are TGTGCCGAAAAGGGACAGGGGTATGGCACTGAAGCTTTCTTT.

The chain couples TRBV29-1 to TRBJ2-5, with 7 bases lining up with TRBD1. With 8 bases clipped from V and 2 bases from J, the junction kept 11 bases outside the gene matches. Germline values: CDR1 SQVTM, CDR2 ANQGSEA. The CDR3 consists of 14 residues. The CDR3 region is CSFSSDRSQETQYF. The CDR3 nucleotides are TGCAGCTTCTCGTCGGACAGGAGTCAAGAGACCCAGTACTTC.

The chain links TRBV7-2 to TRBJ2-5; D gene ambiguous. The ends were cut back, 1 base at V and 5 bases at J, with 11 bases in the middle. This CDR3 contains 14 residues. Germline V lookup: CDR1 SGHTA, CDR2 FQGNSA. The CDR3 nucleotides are TGTGCCAGCAGCTTAGATCCCTTCCAGGAGACCCAGTACTTC. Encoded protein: CASSLDPFQETQYF.

CDR3 residues: CASSLGPPRTGEKLFF. The CDR3 DNA sequence: TGCGCCAGCAGCTTGGGCCCGCCCAGGACAGGAGAAAAACTGTTTTTT. The chain has TRBV5-1 and TRBJ1-4; TRBD1 agrees at 7 bases. CDR3 length: 16 residues. Germline CDR1 is SGHRS and CDR2 is YFSETQ. V was clipped by 0 bases and J by 8 bases; unmatched bases: 10.

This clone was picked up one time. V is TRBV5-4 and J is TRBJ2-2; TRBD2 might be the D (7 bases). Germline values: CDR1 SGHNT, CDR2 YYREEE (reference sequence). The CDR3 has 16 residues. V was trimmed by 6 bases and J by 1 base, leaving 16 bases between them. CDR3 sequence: CASTRGGGRNTGELFF. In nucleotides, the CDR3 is TGTGCCAGCACCCGAGGGGGGGGTCGGAACACCGGGGAGCTGTTTTTT. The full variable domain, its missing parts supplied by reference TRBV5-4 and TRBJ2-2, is ETGVTQSPTHLIKTRGQQVTLRCSSQSGHNTVSWYQQALGQGPQFIFQYYREEENGRGNFPPRFSGLQFPNYSSELNVNALELDDSALYLCASTRGGGRNTGELFFGEGSRLTVL.

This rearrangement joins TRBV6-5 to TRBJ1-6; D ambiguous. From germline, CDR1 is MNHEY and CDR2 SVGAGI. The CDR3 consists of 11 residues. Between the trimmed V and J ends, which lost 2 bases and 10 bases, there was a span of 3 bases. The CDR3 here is CASSYQSPLHF. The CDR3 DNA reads TGTGCCAGCAGTTACCAATCACCCCTCCACTTT.

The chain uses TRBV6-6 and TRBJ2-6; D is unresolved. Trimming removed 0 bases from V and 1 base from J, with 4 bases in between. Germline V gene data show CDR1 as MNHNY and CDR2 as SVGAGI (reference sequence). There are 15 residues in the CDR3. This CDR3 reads CASSYSASGANVLTF. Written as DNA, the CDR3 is TGTGCCAGCAGTTACTCGGCATCTGGGGCCAACGTCCTGACTTTC.

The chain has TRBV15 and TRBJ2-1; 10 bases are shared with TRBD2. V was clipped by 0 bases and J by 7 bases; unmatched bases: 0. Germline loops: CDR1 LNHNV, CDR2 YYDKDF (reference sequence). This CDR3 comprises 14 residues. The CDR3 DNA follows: TGTGCCACCAGCAGAGAACTAGCGGGGAATGAGCAGTTCTTC. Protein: CATSRELAGNEQFF. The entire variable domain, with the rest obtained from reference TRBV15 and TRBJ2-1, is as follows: DAMVIQNPRYQVTQFGKPVTLSCSQTLNHNVMYWYQQKSSQAPKLLFHYYDKDFNNEADTPDNFQSRRPNTSFCFLDIRSPGLGDTAMYLCATSRELAGNEQFFGPGTRLTVL.

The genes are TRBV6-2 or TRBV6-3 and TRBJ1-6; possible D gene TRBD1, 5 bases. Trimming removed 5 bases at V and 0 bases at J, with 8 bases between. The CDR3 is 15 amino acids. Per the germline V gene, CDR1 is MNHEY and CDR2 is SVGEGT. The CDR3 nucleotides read TGTGCCAGCAGTGACAGAAGCTCCTATAATTCACCCCTCCACTTT. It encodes CASSDRSSYNSPLHF.

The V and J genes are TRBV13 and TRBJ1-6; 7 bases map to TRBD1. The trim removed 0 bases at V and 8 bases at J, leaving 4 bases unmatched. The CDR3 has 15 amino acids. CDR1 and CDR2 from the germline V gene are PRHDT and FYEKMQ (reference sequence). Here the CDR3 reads CASSLGGQIDSPLHF. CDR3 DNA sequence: TGTGCCAGCAGCTTAGGGGGACAGATAGATTCACCCCTCCACTTT.

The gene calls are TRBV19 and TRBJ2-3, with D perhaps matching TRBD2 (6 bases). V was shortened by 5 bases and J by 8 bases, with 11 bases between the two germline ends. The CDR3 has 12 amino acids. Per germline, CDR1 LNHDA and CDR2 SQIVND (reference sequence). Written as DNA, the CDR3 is TGTGCCAGTAGTCCTCTAGCGTCTACGCAGTATTTT. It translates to CASSPLASTQYF.

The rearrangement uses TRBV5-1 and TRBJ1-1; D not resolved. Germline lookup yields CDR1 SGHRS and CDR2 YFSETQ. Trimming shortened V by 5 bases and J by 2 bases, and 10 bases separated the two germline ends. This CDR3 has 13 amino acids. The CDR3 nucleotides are TGCGCCAGCAGGGCGGGCAGTAACACTGAAGCTTTCTTT. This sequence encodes CASRAGSNTEAFF.

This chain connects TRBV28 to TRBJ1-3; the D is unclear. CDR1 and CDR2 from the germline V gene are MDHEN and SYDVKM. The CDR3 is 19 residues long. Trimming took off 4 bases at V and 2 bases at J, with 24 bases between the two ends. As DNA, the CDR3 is TGTGCCAGCAGTTCCAGCGTTCTAGGGAGGGAATCCACTGGAAACACCATATATTTT. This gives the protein CASSSSVLGRESTGNTIYF.

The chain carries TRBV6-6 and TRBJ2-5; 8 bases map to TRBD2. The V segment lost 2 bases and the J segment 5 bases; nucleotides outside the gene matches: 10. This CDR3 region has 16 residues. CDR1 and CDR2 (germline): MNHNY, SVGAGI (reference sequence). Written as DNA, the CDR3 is TGTGCCAGCAGTTACCCGATAGCGGGAAAGGGGGAGACCCAGTACTTC. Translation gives CASSYPIAGKGETQYF.

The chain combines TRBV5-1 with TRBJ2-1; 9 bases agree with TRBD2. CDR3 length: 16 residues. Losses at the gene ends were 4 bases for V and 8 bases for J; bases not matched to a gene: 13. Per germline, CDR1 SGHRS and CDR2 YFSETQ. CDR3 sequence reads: CASSGRAGGARDEQFF. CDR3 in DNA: TGCGCCAGCAGCGGTCGAGCGGGAGGCGCTAGGGATGAGCAGTTCTTC.

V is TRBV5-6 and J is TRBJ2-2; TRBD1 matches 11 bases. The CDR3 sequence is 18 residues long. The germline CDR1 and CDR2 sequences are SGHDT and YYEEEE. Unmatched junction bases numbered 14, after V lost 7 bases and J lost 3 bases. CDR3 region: CASLGQGVAGFHTGELFF. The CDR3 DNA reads TGTGCCAGCCTGGGACAGGGGGTAGCGGGGTTTCACACCGGGGAGCTGTTTTTT.

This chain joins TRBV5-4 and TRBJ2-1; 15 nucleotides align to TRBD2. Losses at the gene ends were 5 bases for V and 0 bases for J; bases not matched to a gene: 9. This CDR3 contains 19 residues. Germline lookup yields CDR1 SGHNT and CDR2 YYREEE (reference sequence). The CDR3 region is CASRPGTSGGLSSYNEQFF. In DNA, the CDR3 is TGTGCCAGCAGGCCCGGGACTAGCGGGGGGCTTAGCTCCTACAATGAGCAGTTCTTC. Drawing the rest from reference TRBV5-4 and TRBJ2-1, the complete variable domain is ETGVTQSPTHLIKTRGQQVTLRCSSQSGHNTVSWYQQALGQGPQFIFQYYREEENGRGNFPPRFSGLQFPNYSSELNVNALELDDSALYLCASRPGTSGGLSSYNEQFFGPGTRLTVL.

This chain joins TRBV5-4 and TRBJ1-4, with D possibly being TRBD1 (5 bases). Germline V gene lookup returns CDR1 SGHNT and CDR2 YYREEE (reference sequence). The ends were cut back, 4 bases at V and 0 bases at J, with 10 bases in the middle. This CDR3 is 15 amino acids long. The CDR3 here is CASSRDRATNEKLFF. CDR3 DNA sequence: TGTGCCAGCAGCCGCGACAGAGCAACTAATGAAAAACTGTTTTTT.

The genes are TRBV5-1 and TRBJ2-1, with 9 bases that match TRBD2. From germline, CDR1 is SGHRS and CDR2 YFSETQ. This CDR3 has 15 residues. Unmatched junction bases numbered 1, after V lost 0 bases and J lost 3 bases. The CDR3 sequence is CASSLGTSVYNEQFF. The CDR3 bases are TGCGCCAGCAGCTTGGGGACTAGCGTCTACAATGAGCAGTTCTTC.

DNA for the CDR3: TGTGCCAGCTCCCTAGCCGGGACAGGGGAACAGCCCCAGCATTTT. Amino acid sequence: CASSLAGTGEQPQHF. The rearrangement links TRBV18 to TRBJ1-5, with TRBD1 matching 10 bases. V dropped 6 bases and J dropped 7; count of bases not matched to a gene: 9. Germline values: CDR1 KGHSH, CDR2 LQKENI. CDR3 length: 15 residues.

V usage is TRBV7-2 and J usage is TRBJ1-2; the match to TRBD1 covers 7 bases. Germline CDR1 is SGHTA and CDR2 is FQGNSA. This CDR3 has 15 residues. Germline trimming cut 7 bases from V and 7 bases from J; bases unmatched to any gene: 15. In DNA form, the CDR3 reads TGTGCCAGCAACATAGATACAGGGGCTATGGGTGGCTACACCTTC. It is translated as CASNIDTGAMGGYTF.